The T cell receptor (beta chain) described here comes from a study of cytotoxic CD8 clonotypes in ibrutinib-treated CLL. Study results and caveats: Clonality went up at the time of ibrutinib response, stayed stable in sustained remission, and later dropped back toward its baseline level at progression.

Turning to this clone: Its antigen is undetermined.

The V end was cut by 6 bases, the J end by 7 bases, with 7 bases between. CDR1 is MNHNS, CDR2 SASEGT, per germline. CDR3 size: 11 residues. Depths of 1 in 200,000 to 1 in 1 million T cells were the sequencing target. TCRdb's table, derived via immunoSEQ multiplex PCR, lists solely in-frame clones and lacks some. The repertoire consists of just over 200,000 clones, with about 75% occurring once and the leading ten covering roughly 5.9%. This receptor was taken from a human donor with chronic lymphocytic leukemia. The chain links TRBV6-1 to TRBJ1-5; D uncertain. The sequencing used PBMCs, collected after 12 months of ibrutinib treatment. For the CDR3, the DNA is TGTGCCAGCAGCTCAGCCCAGCCCCAGCATTTT. This translates into CASSSAQPQHF.